Listed below are T cell receptor beta chains from one sample, sequenced in a study of blood T cell repertoires in COVID-19. Measured with immunoSEQ multiplex PCR; TCRdb has only the in-frame clones, and not every one. Of under 90,000 clones in the sample, roughly 83% were seen once. Sequencing was performed on peripheral blood. All receptors derive from a man older than 75 with acute or convalescent COVID-19. Both conserved end residues are part of each CDR3. The D gene is left open where the match is weak. Expanded clones get a size class; other rows say once, few or many, or leave the size out.

j_call d_call clone_size v_call cdr3_aa cdr3_nt
TRBJ2-5 NA once TRBV10-3 CAISESLDIETQYF TGTGCCATCAGTGAGTCGTTGGACATAGAGACCCAGTACTTC
TRBJ1-2 NA NA TRBV6-1 CASSDPGFGYTF TGTGCCAGCAGTGACCCCGGTTTTGGCTACACCTTC
TRBJ1-5 TRBD1 once TRBV4-2 CASSQTGGGQPQHF TGTGCCAGCAGCCAGACAGGGGGAGGTCAGCCCCAGCATTTT
TRBJ1-5 NA few TRBV24-1 CATSDSQVSNQPQHF TGTGCCACCAGTGATAGCCAGGTCTCGAATCAGCCCCAGCATTTT
TRBJ2-7 TRBD1 NA TRBV19 CASRSGTGGNYEQYF TGTGCCAGTCGTAGCGGGACAGGGGGAAATTACGAGCAGTACTTC
TRBJ2-5 NA NA TRBV3-1/TRBV3-2 CASYPTGGTTRTQYF TGTGCCAGCTACCCTACAGGGGGGACTACAAGGACCCAGTACTTC
TRBJ2-2 NA NA TRBV21-1 CALEAGELFF TGTGCCTTGGAGGCCGGGGAGCTGTTTTTT
TRBJ1-3 NA NA TRBV7-2 CASSQSPGGRGSGNTIYF TGTGCCAGCAGTCAGTCCCCCGGGGGAAGGGGATCTGGAAACACCATATATTTT
TRBJ1-2 TRBD1 NA TRBV25-1 CASSESGTGGMGYTF TGTGCCAGCAGTGAATCCGGGACAGGGGGCATGGGCTACACCTTC
TRBJ1-2 TRBD1 NA TRBV10-2 CASTRDSPGLGYTF TGCGCCAGCACCCGGGACAGCCCAGGTCTCGGCTACACCTTC
TRBJ2-5 NA NA TRBV15 CATSSQGQTQYF TGTGCCACCAGCAGCCAGGGGCAGACCCAGTACTTC
TRBJ2-7 NA NA TRBV6-5 CASKRDTSYEQYF TGTGCCAGCAAAAGGGACACCTCCTACGAGCAGTACTTC
TRBJ1-3 TRBD1 NA TRBV6-6 CASSLEGTGSSVGSGNTIYF TGTGCCAGCAGTCTCGAAGGGACAGGATCCTCCGTGGGCTCTGGAAACACCATATATTTT
TRBJ1-2 NA NA TRBV11-2 CASSPRAYGYTF TGTGCCAGCAGCCCGAGGGCCTATGGCTACACCTTC
TRBJ1-2 NA NA TRBV19 CASSRLTGANYGYTF TGTGCCAGTAGTAGATTGACGGGAGCTAACTATGGCTACACCTTC
TRBJ2-7 NA NA TRBV4-3 CASSQDRYNYEQYF TGCGCCAGCAGCCAAGATCGATACAACTACGAGCAGTACTTC
TRBJ1-4 TRBD1 NA TRBV6-5 CASTLQGARNEKLFF TGTGCCAGCACCCTACAGGGGGCGCGAAATGAAAAACTGTTTTTT
TRBJ1-4 NA once TRBV5-1 CASSQRGDEKLFF TGCGCCAGCAGCCAACGGGGGGATGAAAAACTGTTTTTT
TRBJ1-2 NA NA TRBV6-5 CASSYSGRGPSNGYTF TGTGCCAGCAGTTACTCGGGGCGGGGCCCCTCTAATGGCTACACCTTC
TRBJ1-2 NA NA TRBV19 CASSISDYGYTF TGTGCCAGTAGTATCTCCGACTATGGCTACACCTTC
TRBJ1-1 TRBD1 NA TRBV27 CASIKTGFGLNTEAFF TGTGCCAGCATAAAGACAGGGTTTGGCTTAAACACTGAAGCTTTCTTT
TRBJ2-7 TRBD1 NA TRBV7-2 CASSPRQGSYEQYF TGTGCCAGCAGCCCCCGACAGGGGTCCTACGAGCAGTACTTC
TRBJ2-5 TRBD2 NA TRBV7-2 CASSTERGGQEIQYF TGTGCCAGCAGCACAGAGCGGGGGGGCCAAGAGATCCAGTACTTC
TRBJ2-2 NA NA TRBV7-3 CASSAVGRGNTGELFF TGTGCCAGCAGCGCCGTGGGGCGGGGGAACACCGGGGAGCTGTTTTTT
TRBJ2-2 TRBD1 once TRBV24-1 CATSDSRQGGNTGELFF TGTGCCACCAGTGATAGCCGACAGGGTGGGAACACCGGGGAGCTGTTTTTT
TRBJ2-2 TRBD1 NA TRBV7-2 CASSLDRGRTGELFF TGTGCCAGCAGCTTAGACAGGGGGCGGACCGGGGAGCTGTTTTTT
TRBJ1-5 NA once TRBV2 CASRLTGGAQGNQPQHF TGTGCCAGCAGACTCACGGGGGGGGCGCAGGGCAATCAGCCCCAGCATTTT
TRBJ1-6 NA once TRBV6-1 CASSEALTNSPLHF TGTGCCAGCAGTGAAGCGCTTACAAATTCACCCCTCCACTTT
TRBJ1-5 NA NA TRBV6-6 CASTPGRDNQPQHF TGTGCCAGCACCCCGGGGAGGGACAATCAGCCCCAGCATTTT
TRBJ2-3 NA NA TRBV7-9 CASSQSAQGSTDTQYF TGTGCCAGCAGCCAGTCGGCGCAGGGGAGCACAGATACGCAGTATTTT
TRBJ2-1 NA once TRBV19 CASSIFQGTYNEQFF TGTGCCAGTAGTATCTTTCAGGGTACCTACAATGAGCAGTTCTTC
TRBJ1-6 NA NA TRBV5-1 CASSDDSSYNSPLHF TGCGCCAGCAGCGATGACTCATCCTATAATTCACCCCTCCACTTT
TRBJ2-4 TRBD2 NA TRBV28 CATLGLAGGQDKNIQYF TGTGCCACTCTGGGACTAGCGGGAGGGCAGGACAAAAACATTCAGTACTTC
TRBJ2-7 NA NA TRBV3-1/TRBV3-2 CASSQDGDGLLGQYF TGTGCCAGCAGCCAAGACGGAGACGGACTCTTGGGGCAGTACTTC
TRBJ1-3 NA NA TRBV7-3 CASSQQGNLGNTIYF TGTGCCAGCAGCCAGCAGGGGAACCTCGGAAACACCATATATTTT
TRBJ2-7 TRBD2 NA TRBV25-1 CASSTGLDYEQYF TGTGCCAGCAGTACCGGACTAGATTACGAGCAGTACTTC
TRBJ1-3 NA NA TRBV6-5 CASSYLQGSSGNTIYF TGTGCCAGCAGTTACCTTCAGGGAAGCTCTGGAAACACCATATATTTT
TRBJ1-6 NA once TRBV28 CASSFRQFNSPLHF TGTGCCAGCAGTTTCCGACAGTTTAATTCACCCCTCCACTTT
TRBJ1-2 NA NA TRBV14 CASSQGGSGYTF TGTGCCAGCAGCCAAGGGGGCTCTGGCTACACCTTC
TRBJ2-6 NA NA TRBV7-2 CASSLVVLGQSSGANVLTF TGTGCCAGCAGCTTAGTGGTCCTGGGGCAAAGCTCTGGGGCCAACGTCCTGACTTTC
TRBJ1-1 NA NA TRBV10-3 CAISNPGMNTEAFF TGTGCCATCAGCAACCCAGGGATGAACACTGAAGCTTTCTTT
TRBJ1-5 NA medium-sized TRBV11-2 CASSLGGQPQHF TGTGCCAGCAGCTTAGGCGGGCAGCCCCAGCATTTT
TRBJ2-7 TRBD1 NA TRBV25-1 CASSRGRRGEQYF TGTGCCAGCAGCAGGGGGCGACGGGGCGAGCAGTACTTC
TRBJ2-1 TRBD2 NA TRBV19 CASSAVSGSKGNEQFF TGTGCCAGTAGTGCAGTTAGCGGGAGTAAGGGCAATGAGCAGTTCTTC
TRBJ2-7 TRBD1 NA TRBV7-3 CASSLGQGREQYF TGTGCCAGCAGCTTAGGACAGGGTCGCGAGCAGTACTTC
TRBJ1-3 NA NA TRBV28 CASGGGYSGNTIYF TGTGCCAGCGGGGGGGGATACTCTGGAAACACCATATATTTT
TRBJ2-1 NA NA TRBV6-2/TRBV6-3 CASSNDDRPSYNEQFF TGTGCCAGCAGTAACGACGACAGACCCTCCTACAATGAGCAGTTCTTC
TRBJ1-1 NA NA TRBV5-1 CASSLAGVETEAFF TGCGCCAGCAGCTTGGCAGGGGTGGAAACTGAAGCTTTCTTT
TRBJ1-1 TRBD1 NA TRBV27 CASGQGRYTEAFF TGTGCCAGCGGACAGGGGCGGTACACTGAAGCTTTCTTT
TRBJ2-7 TRBD1 NA TRBV27 CASSSVTGDSYEQYF TGTGCCAGCAGTTCGGTAACAGGGGACTCCTACGAGCAGTACTTC
TRBJ2-1 TRBD2 NA TRBV7-9 CASRASGSSYNEQFF TGTGCCAGCAGAGCTAGCGGGAGCTCCTACAATGAGCAGTTCTTC
TRBJ1-2 NA NA TRBV19 CASLGFVGGYTF TGTGCCAGTCTCGGTTTTGTGGGCGGCTACACCTTC
TRBJ2-3 TRBD2 NA TRBV18 CASSPGLGTSGTDTQYF TGTGCCAGCTCACCAGGTCTCGGGACTAGCGGGACAGATACGCAGTATTTT